The 23 T cell receptor beta chains given below trace back to one sample, sequenced in a study of identical twins. TCRdb recomputed calls from the 5' RACE reads with MiXCR, one row per CDR3 protein. Of 550,000 to 700,000 distinct CDR3 sequences in the sample, 9.6% were seen once. These data also formed part of another study, on yellow fever vaccine responses in identical twins.

The sample consisted of PBMCs. The receptors were gathered from a young woman in good health.

This clonotype was detected ten times or more. The rearrangement joins TRBV29-1 to TRBJ2-7; a possible D gene is TRBD1 (6 bases). The V and J ends lost 2 bases and 2 bases respectively, with 13 bases between them. The CDR3 runs to 14 residues. Per the germline V gene, CDR1 is SQVTM and CDR2 is ANQGSEA. The CDR3, as DNA: TGCAGCGTTGAAAGAGAAACAGGGCCCTACGAGCAGTACTTC. Translating it yields CSVERETGPYEQYF.

This clonotype was seen ten or more times. V gene TRBV3-1 combines with J gene TRBJ2-5; a weak D match, TRBD1 (6 bases). CDR1 and CDR2 from the germline V gene are LGHDT and YNNKEL (reference sequence). This CDR3 comprises 13 residues. Trimming took off 1 base at V and 3 bases at J, with 6 bases between the two ends. The CDR3 spells CASSQAGEETQYF. CDR3 in DNA: TGTGCCAGCAGCCAAGCAGGGGAAGAGACCCAGTACTTC.

There are many counts of this clonotype. The chain combines TRBV7-8 with TRBJ2-5; 8 bases fit TRBD2. Germline V gives CDR1 SGHVS, CDR2 FQNEAQ. This CDR3 spans 13 amino acids. J gave up 1 base and V 6 bases, and 1 base lay outside the gene matches. The CDR3 sequence: CASRGLAQETQYF. CDR3 in DNA: TGTGCCAGCAGAGGACTAGCCCAAGAGACCCAGTACTTC. The whole variable domain, remainder taken from reference TRBV7-8 and TRBJ2-5, is GAGVSQSPRYKVAKRGQDVALRCDPISGHVSLFWYQQALGQGPEFLTYFQNEAQLDKSGLPSDRFFAERPEGSVSTLKIQRTQQEDSAVYLCASRGLAQETQYFGPGTRLLVL.

In its sample, this clonotype was seen many times. The chain uses TRBV4-3 and TRBJ2-7, with D perhaps TRBD1 (5 bases). V lost 1 base and J lost 1, with 8 bases in between. Germline V gene sequence: CDR1 LGHNA, CDR2 YSLEER. The CDR3 sequence is 14 residues long. CDR3 amino acids: CASSQVQESYEQYF. In DNA, the CDR3 is TGCGCCAGCAGCCAAGTACAGGAGTCCTACGAGCAGTACTTC.

The rearrangement links TRBV6-6 to TRBJ2-7, with TRBD1 matching 11 bases. Germline V gives CDR1 MNHNY, CDR2 SVGAGI (reference sequence). The trim removed 4 bases at V and 8 bases at J, leaving 4 bases unmatched. The CDR3 has 13 residues. The CDR3 reads CASSSGTGGKQYF. The CDR3 DNA sequence: TGTGCCAGCAGTTCTGGGACAGGGGGAAAGCAGTACTTC.

This clonotype was observed a few times. The chain combines TRBV5-1 with TRBJ2-7, with a tentative D call TRBD2 (5 bases). This CDR3 comprises 11 residues. Germline V gene lookup returns CDR1 SGHRS and CDR2 YFSETQ. V dropped 6 bases and J dropped 6 bases, with 10 bases sitting between them. The CDR3, as DNA: TGCGCCAGCAATGAGGGTCCCGAGCAGTACTTC. Translated: CASNEGPEQYF.

The chain joins TRBV12-3 or TRBV12-4 to TRBJ2-5; TRBD1 matches at 8 bases. This CDR3 spans 13 amino acids. The ends lost 7 bases at V and 5 bases at J; junction bases unmatched: 6. CDR3 DNA: TGTGCCAGCAAACAACAGGGGGTGGAGACCCAGTACTTC. Residues: CASKQQGVETQYF.

This clonotype has just a few counts. The chain couples TRBV6-5 to TRBJ2-2; no reliable D call. The CDR3 sequence is 12 residues long. CDR1 and CDR2 (germline): MNHEY, SVGAGI. Trimming pared 5 bases from V and 7 bases from J, leaving 8 bases between. The CDR3: CASSIGIGELFF. CDR3 in DNA: TGTGCCAGCAGTATAGGGATCGGGGAGCTGTTTTTT.

The table lists this clonotype with many counts. The CDR3: CSVRGGGRVSSYNEQFF. CDR3 coding DNA: TGCAGCGTTAGAGGTGGCGGGAGGGTGAGCTCCTACAATGAGCAGTTCTTC. The V gene is TRBV29-1, the J gene TRBJ2-1; 9 bases fit TRBD2. The germline V gene has CDR1 SQVTM and CDR2 ANQGSEA. The ends lost 5 bases at V and 0 bases at J; junction bases unmatched: 11. This CDR3 has 17 residues.

This clonotype was seen only a few times. The DNA of the CDR3 is TGTGCCTGGAGGTCCAACAGGGGAGATACGCAGTATTTT. Translation: CAWRSNRGDTQYF. The rearrangement links TRBV30 to TRBJ2-3; TRBD1 matches 7 bases. Per germline, CDR1 GTSNPN and CDR2 SVGIG (reference sequence). V trimming: 3 bases; J trimming: 5 bases; junction bases outside the gene matches: 5. The CDR3 is 13 residues long. The complete variable domain, with remaining parts taken from reference TRBV30 and TRBJ2-3, reads SQTIHQWPATLVQPVGSPLSLECTVEGTSNPNLYWYRQAAGRGLQLLFYSVGIGQISSEVPQNLSASRPQDRQFILSSKKLLLSDSGFYLCAWRSNRGDTQYFGPGTRLTVL.

This rearrangement joins TRBV7-6 to TRBJ2-1; TRBD1 matches 10 bases. V lost 6 bases to trimming and J lost 5 bases; unmatched junction nucleotides: 7. CDR1 is SGHVS and CDR2 is FNYEAQ in the germline V gene. CDR3 length: 15 amino acids. Written as DNA, the CDR3 is TGTGCCAGCAGTCCCGGGACAGGGGATAACAATGAGCAGTTCTTC. Encoded protein: CASSPGTGDNNEQFF.

This clonotype appeared many times. The chain combines TRBV29-1 with TRBJ2-7; D ambiguous. This CDR3 region has 9 residues. CDR1 is SQVTM, CDR2 ANQGSEA, per germline. With 4 bases removed from V and 4 bases from J, the gap between germline ends came to 2 bases. The DNA for the CDR3 is TGCAGCGTTGTTTACGAGCAGTACTTC. Encoded protein: CSVVYEQYF.

This clonotype was counted only a few times. V is TRBV2 and J is TRBJ1-5, with 9 bases identical to TRBD1. With 3 bases clipped from V and 3 bases from J, the junction kept 9 bases outside the gene matches. This CDR3 is built from 17 residues. The germline V gene encodes CDR1 SNHLY and CDR2 FYNNEI. CDR3 bases: TGTGCCAGCAGTGATAGCGGGGGACAGGGAATCAATCAGCCCCAGCATTTT. It specifies CASSDSGGQGINQPQHF.

V is TRBV25-1 and J is TRBJ1-1; 9 bases match TRBD1. The length of the CDR3 is 14 residues. The V gene's germline CDR1 is MGHDK and CDR2 SYGVNS. Trimming took 6 bases from V and 5 from J; bases not matched to a gene: 7. The CDR3 DNA sequence: TGTGCCAGCAGGGAACCCGGGACAGGGACTGAAGCTTTCTTT. It specifies CASREPGTGTEAFF.

At least ten counts were recorded for this clonotype. The junction shows a germline mismatch at one end, possibly a read error. The rearrangement uses TRBV10-3 and TRBJ2-3; D is perhaps TRBD1 (5 bases). The CDR3 runs 14 residues. Germline assignment: CDR1 ENHRY and CDR2 SYGVKD. The CDR3 DNA reads as TGTGCCATCAGTGATTTTCAGGGCACAAATACGCAGTATTTT. It translates to CAISDFQGTNTQYF.

The table lists this clonotype with a few counts. The chain combines TRBV6-1 with TRBJ2-5; D is perhaps TRBD2 (6 bases). The CDR3 covers 14 residues. The germline V gene encodes CDR1 MNHNS and CDR2 SASEGT. V was shortened by 6 bases and J by 5 bases, with 16 bases between the two germline ends. CDR3 nucleotide sequence: TGTGCCAGCAGCCTCCCCCGGGACTCGGAGACCCAGTACTTC. It is translated as CASSLPRDSETQYF.

The chain combines TRBV4-1 with TRBJ2-5; TRBD2 matches 8 bases. The germline CDR1 and CDR2 sequences are MGHRA and YSYEKL. The CDR3 extends over 16 amino acids. V shed 4 bases, J shed 3 bases, and the junction held 10 bases outside the gene matches. The CDR3 nucleotides read TGCGCCAGCAGCCTCCGGATGGCGGGAGGCAAAGAGACCCAGTACTTC. It is translated as CASSLRMAGGKETQYF.

The table lists this clonotype with many counts. This sequence joins TRBV21-1 and TRBJ2-3; the table's D call, TRBD1, was not checked against the DNA. TRBV21-1 is annotated as a pseudogene. The CDR3 extends over 16 amino acids. CDR3 coding DNA: TGTGCCAGCAGCAAAGCACAGGGTAGGGGTGAAGATACGCAGTATTTT. It yields the protein CASSKAQGRGEDTQYF.

This clonotype has a count of ten or more. The chain recombines TRBV20-1 with TRBJ1-3, with D uncertain. V lost 3 bases and J 0 bases, leaving 9 bases between the germline ends. The CDR3 length is 14 residues. Germline CDR1 DFQATT, CDR2 SNEGSKA (reference sequence). DNA of the CDR3: TGCAGTGCTAGCAGGCCGGGCTCTGGAAACACCATATATTTT. This sequence encodes CSASRPGSGNTIYF.

J is TRBJ2-7 and V is TRBV28, with D possibly TRBD2 on 6 matching bases. V lost 6 bases and J lost 5, with 17 bases in between. The germline gives CDR1 MDHEN, CDR2 SYDVKM. The CDR3 has 14 amino acids. The CDR3 region has the DNA TGTGCCAGCAGCGGCTCTAGGCTAGCGAACGAGCAGTACTTC. This sequence encodes CASSGSRLANEQYF.

In this sample, this clonotype turned up a few times. This chain uses TRBV6-1 with TRBJ2-5; 8 bases are shared with TRBD1. Germline V lookup: CDR1 MNHNS, CDR2 SASEGT. V trimming: 7 bases; J trimming: 3 bases; junction bases outside the gene matches: 4. CDR3 size: 13 residues. CDR3 sequence: CASNDRGKETQYF. DNA for the CDR3: TGTGCCAGCAACGACAGGGGCAAAGAGACCCAGTACTTC.

This clonotype was detected many times. This chain joins TRBV6-1 and TRBJ1-3; 7 positions agree with TRBD1. There are 15 residues in the CDR3. V dropped 6 bases and J dropped 4; count of bases not matched to a gene: 9. Germline CDR1 and CDR2: MNHNS and SASEGT. The CDR3 DNA reads TGTGCCAGCAGCCCACCTGACAGGGACGGAAACACCATATATTTT. Amino acids: CASSPPDRDGNTIYF.

The sample holds a few counts of this clonotype. CDR3 region: CASSLNTGLTGELFF. The DNA for the CDR3 is TGCGCCAGCAGCTTGAATACAGGGCTCACCGGGGAGCTGTTTTTT. This chain links TRBV5-1 with TRBJ2-2, with a tentative D call TRBD1 (6 bases). The V end was cut by 1 base, the J end by 4 bases, with 11 bases between. Germline V lookup: CDR1 SGHRS, CDR2 YFSETQ. This CDR3 is built from 15 residues.